This T cell receptor (beta chain) was recorded in a study of beta chain features in type 1 diabetes. Sequencing targeted expressed TCRB transcripts, as all isolated RNA had been reverse transcribed. Naive, central memory and regulatory T cell samples produced a mean of approximately 3.5 million reads. Profiled with immunoSEQ multiplex PCR; TCRdb holds only in-frame clones, not every one. The sample includes 300,000 to 450,000 clones, around 13% of them seen just once. The germline gives CDR1 LNHDA, CDR2 SQIVND (reference sequence). The CDR3 is made up of 15 amino acids. Deletions cut 7 bases from V and 8 bases from J, with 21 bases between.

What was sequenced was naive CD4+ T cells from blood. J is TRBJ2-1 and V is TRBV19, with a tentative D call TRBD2 (7 bases). The source of this sequence is a man younger than 35 in good health. The CDR3 loop is CASTLAGGRVDEQFF. The CDR3 DNA reads as TGTGCCAGTACCCTAGCCGGGGGGCGCGTCGATGAGCAGTTCTTC.